These 29 T cell receptor beta chains share one sample of origin, sequenced in a study of cytomegalovirus exposure and HLA in healthy donors. PCR amplification relied on 60 Vbeta primers (plus 13 Jbeta primers). Sequencing was performed with immunoSEQ multiplex PCR; in TCRdb, only in-frame clones are kept and a portion is missing. The data contain about 160,000 clones, about 75% of them seen just once; the ten biggest clones take up 4.7%. The sample consisted of PBMCs. These TCRs come from a man between 18 and 29 years old in good health and CMV-seropositive.

The V gene is TRBV6-6, the J gene TRBJ2-3; no clear D. Germline V lookup: CDR1 MNHNY, CDR2 SVGAGI (reference sequence). V shed 4 bases and J shed 0 bases, with 8 bases lying between them. The CDR3 totals 14 residues. The CDR3 region has the DNA TGTGCCAGCAGTTCTCCTCCTAGCACAGATACGCAGTATTTT. It codes for CASSSPPSTDTQYF.

The chain has TRBV4-1 and TRBJ1-3, with D unclear. V lost 4 bases to trimming and J lost 0 bases, with 7 bases between them. The CDR3 runs 14 residues. Germline assignment: CDR1 MGHRA and CDR2 YSYEKL. DNA for the CDR3: TGCGCCAGCAGCCTGGTGAGCTCTGGAAACACCATATATTTT. Its translation: CASSLVSSGNTIYF.

The chain has TRBV7-2 and TRBJ1-5; 7 nucleotides line up with TRBD1. The CDR3 runs to 15 residues. V was clipped by 1 base and J by 5 bases; unmatched bases: 5. The germline CDR1 and CDR2 sequences are SGHTA and FQGNSA. DNA of the CDR3: TGTGCCAGCAGCTTAGGGACAGGTACTTATCAGCCCCAGCATTTT. It codes for CASSLGTGTYQPQHF.

The chain has TRBV6-5 and TRBJ1-2; D gene unclear. CDR1 is MNHEY and CDR2 is SVGAGI in the germline V gene. The CDR3 loop spans 15 amino acids. V lost 5 bases and J 3 bases, leaving 16 bases between the germline ends. The CDR3 DNA is TGTGCCAGCAGTCCGTCCGCAGAATCCTACTATGGCTACACCTTC. Translation gives CASSPSAESYYGYTF.

This chain's CDR3 is CASSPGDYPVDEQFF. CDR3 sequence (DNA): TGTGCCAGCAGCCCCGGGGACTACCCTGTGGATGAGCAGTTCTTC. The chain links TRBV11-3 to TRBJ2-1; 7 bases match TRBD2. This CDR3 has 15 residues. The trim removed 5 bases at V and 8 bases at J, leaving 12 bases unmatched. Germline CDR1 and CDR2: SGHNT and YENEEA.

The chain is built from TRBV5-6 and TRBJ1-2; TRBD1 might be the D (5 bases). Looked up from germline, CDR1 is SGHDT and CDR2 is YYEEEE. The CDR3 extends over 12 amino acids. Trimming left V 9 bases short and J 6 bases short, with 15 bases between. The CDR3: CATRGGTNGYTF. CDR3 nucleotides: TGTGCCACCCGCGGGGGTACTAATGGCTACACCTTC. Looking up the rest from reference TRBV5-6 and TRBJ1-2 gives the full variable domain: DAGVTQSPTHLIKTRGQQVTLRCSPKSGHDTVSWYQQALGQGPQFIFQYYEEEERQRGNFPDRFSGHQFPNYSSELNVNALLLGDSALYLCATRGGTNGYTFGSGTRLTVV.

The chain carries TRBV2 and TRBJ2-5, with 7 bases fitting TRBD1. The V gene end was trimmed by 6 bases and the J gene end by 1 base; junction bases not matched to a gene: 2. Per the germline V gene, CDR1 is SNHLY and CDR2 is FYNNEI. The CDR3 consists of 13 residues. CDR3 region: CASRGQPQETQYF. In DNA form, the CDR3 reads TGTGCCAGCAGGGGACAGCCCCAAGAGACCCAGTACTTC.

This clone was counted once. The chain links TRBV28 to TRBJ1-1; no clear D gene. This CDR3 contains 13 residues. V lost 5 bases, J lost 2 bases, and 9 bases lay in between. Germline CDR1 reads MDHEN; CDR2 reads SYDVKM. CDR3 region: CASSLTDNTEAFF. The DNA for the CDR3 is TGTGCCAGCAGTCTTACAGACAACACTGAAGCTTTCTTT.

This chain joins TRBV7-9 and TRBJ1-3, with 8 bases aligning to TRBD1. The V and J ends lost 3 bases and 4 bases, in that order; junction bases with no gene match: 2. This CDR3 has 14 residues. Germline CDR1 and CDR2: SEHNR and FQNEAQ (reference sequence). The DNA of the CDR3 is TGTGCCAGCAGCTTGACAGGGGAGGGAAACACCATATATTTT. Translation gives CASSLTGEGNTIYF.

This rearrangement joins TRBV25-1 to TRBJ2-1; 12 nucleotides line up with TRBD2. CDR1 and CDR2 (germline): MGHDK, SYGVNS. This CDR3 is built from 16 residues. The junction had 9 bases not matched to a gene; V was cut back by 4 bases and J by 8 bases. CDR3 region: CASSASLAGGRDEQFF. The CDR3 bases are TGTGCCAGCAGTGCATCTCTAGCGGGGGGGCGGGATGAGCAGTTCTTC.

The chain has TRBV30 and TRBJ1-1, with 8 bases fitting TRBD1. J was trimmed by 4 bases and V by 2 bases; bases with no gene match: 6. Germline V gives CDR1 GTSNPN, CDR2 SVGIG (reference sequence). The CDR3 sequence is 14 residues long. CDR3 bases: TGTGCCTGGAGTACGGACAGGGCCTTCACTGAAGCTTTCTTT. It translates to CAWSTDRAFTEAFF.

J is TRBJ1-2 and V is TRBV27; D perhaps matches TRBD1 (5 bases). V lost 6 bases and J lost 2, with 10 bases in between. The CDR3 runs 13 residues. Germline CDR1 and CDR2: MNHEY and SMNVEV (reference sequence). The CDR3 here is CASREGVNYGYTF. The CDR3 DNA sequence: TGTGCCAGCAGAGAAGGGGTGAACTATGGCTACACCTTC.

The rearrangement uses TRBV6-1 and TRBJ2-5; TRBD1 agrees at 7 bases. CDR1 is MNHNS, CDR2 SASEGT, per germline. The CDR3 sequence is 13 residues long. J lost 3 bases, V lost 8 bases, and 6 bases had no gene match. DNA for the CDR3: TGTGCCAGCCTGGGACAGCCAAAAGAGACCCAGTACTTC. Protein sequence: CASLGQPKETQYF.

The rearrangement links TRBV30 to TRBJ1-6, with no clear D. V dropped 0 bases and J dropped 4 bases, with 7 bases sitting between them. The germline V gene has CDR1 GTSNPN and CDR2 SVGIG (reference sequence). There are 14 residues in the CDR3. CDR3 nucleotide sequence: TGTGCCTGGAGTGTAAACAGATATAATTCACCCCTCCACTTT. It translates to CAWSVNRYNSPLHF.

The CDR3 bases are TGTGCCAGCACGGGATGGGGGGGAACAGATACGCAGTATTTT. It translates to CASTGWGGTDTQYF. The chain couples TRBV6-5 to TRBJ2-3; TRBD2 matches 7 bases. The CDR3 consists of 14 residues. The J segment lost 3 bases and the V segment lost 7 bases, leaving 7 bases of the junction unmatched. Germline values: CDR1 MNHEY, CDR2 SVGAGI.

The table lists this clone with a count of one. CDR3: CASTRDLVSTDTQYF. The CDR3 region has the DNA TGTGCCAGTACCCGGGATCTGGTTAGCACAGATACGCAGTATTTT. The V and J genes are TRBV19 and TRBJ2-3, with D tentatively TRBD2 (5 bases). The CDR3 sequence is 15 residues long. Germline V gene sequence: CDR1 LNHDA, CDR2 SQIVND (reference sequence). Trimming left V 7 bases short and J 0 bases short, with 14 bases between.

The chain is built from TRBV5-4 and TRBJ2-2, with D hard to call. V was clipped by 2 bases and J by 0 bases, with 8 bases between them. The germline V gene has CDR1 SGHNT and CDR2 YYREEE (reference sequence). CDR3 length equals 15 residues. The CDR3 DNA sequence: TGTGCCAGCAGCTTTGGCCAGGCGAACACCGGGGAGCTGTTTTTT. Protein: CASSFGQANTGELFF.

This clone was seen only a few times. The chain joins TRBV5-4 to TRBJ2-5; the match to TRBD1 covers 7 bases. CDR1 SGHNT and CDR2 YYREEE come from the germline V gene (reference sequence). CDR3 length equals 14 residues. V trimming: 2 bases; J trimming: 3 bases; junction bases outside the gene matches: 4. The CDR3 nucleotides read TGTGCCAGCAGCTTTGGGACAGAGAAAGAGACCCAGTACTTC. It encodes CASSFGTEKETQYF.

The chain uses TRBV7-8 and TRBJ1-2, with a tentative D call TRBD1 (5 bases). The CDR3 extends over 13 amino acids. CDR1 SGHVS and CDR2 FQNEAQ come from the germline V gene. V lost 3 bases and J lost 6, with 11 bases in between. CDR3 DNA sequence: TGTGCCAGCAGCTTGGCAGGGTCGGATGGCTACACCTTC. Its protein product is CASSLAGSDGYTF.

This rearrangement joins TRBV7-6 to TRBJ2-1, with TRBD2 identical over 8 bases. The germline CDR1 and CDR2 sequences are SGHVS and FNYEAQ. V lost 4 bases to trimming and J lost 5 bases; unmatched junction nucleotides: 7. The CDR3 runs 15 residues. The CDR3 bases are TGTGCCAGCAGCTCGAGGGCAGCGGGGGACAATGAGCAGTTCTTC. This translates into CASSSRAAGDNEQFF.

This clone showed up just once. V and J are TRBV5-1 and TRBJ1-2; no firm D call. The CDR3 totals 12 residues. Trimming shortened V by 5 bases and J by 2 bases, and 7 bases separated the two germline ends. Germline CDR1 reads SGHRS; CDR2 reads YFSETQ. The chain's CDR3 is CASREDNYGYTF. CDR3 DNA: TGCGCCAGCAGGGAGGACAACTATGGCTACACCTTC.

V usage is TRBV14 and J usage is TRBJ1-1, with 8 bases lining up with TRBD1. J lost 4 bases, V lost 0 bases, and 7 bases had no gene match. This CDR3 comprises 16 residues. Germline CDR1 is SGHDN and CDR2 is FVKESK. The CDR3: CASSQEGRGRVTEAFF. The CDR3 nucleotides are TGTGCCAGCAGCCAAGAAGGCAGGGGGCGGGTCACTGAAGCTTTCTTT.

The rearrangement uses TRBV5-4 and TRBJ1-3, with 9 bases fitting TRBD1. Trimming removed 2 bases from V and 0 bases from J; junction bases left unmatched: 0. The CDR3 consists of 15 residues. From germline, CDR1 is SGHNT and CDR2 YYREEE (reference sequence). The CDR3 nucleotides are TGTGCCAGCAGCTTACAGGGGGCCTCTGGAAACACCATATATTTT. Amino acid sequence: CASSLQGASGNTIYF. The full variable domain, completed using reference TRBV5-4 and TRBJ1-3, is ETGVTQSPTHLIKTRGQQVTLRCSSQSGHNTVSWYQQALGQGPQFIFQYYREEENGRGNFPPRFSGLQFPNYSSELNVNALELDDSALYLCASSLQGASGNTIYFGEGSWLTVV.

This clone was seen a few times. This chain links TRBV5-4 with TRBJ1-2; tentatively, D is TRBD1 (5 bases). Germline V gene lookup returns CDR1 SGHNT and CDR2 YYREEE (reference sequence). The CDR3 length is 14 residues. V lost 3 bases and J 2 bases, leaving 11 bases between the germline ends. CDR3 amino acids: CASSSTGSNYGYTF. The DNA of the CDR3 is TGTGCCAGCAGCTCAACAGGTTCCAACTATGGCTACACCTTC.

The chain has TRBV15 and TRBJ2-6; D is uncertain. The CDR3 is made up of 15 amino acids. With 5 bases removed from V and 0 bases from J, the gap between germline ends came to 8 bases. Germline CDR1 and CDR2: LNHNV and YYDKDF (reference sequence). CDR3 bases: TGTGCCACCAGCCATACATACTCTGGGGCCAACGTCCTGACTTTC. Translating gives CATSHTYSGANVLTF.

This clone was seen more than once but under ten times. The genes are TRBV19 and TRBJ1-2, with TRBD1 matching 9 bases. The junction had 11 bases not matched to a gene; V was cut back by 5 bases and J by 4 bases. Germline lookup yields CDR1 LNHDA and CDR2 SQIVND (reference sequence). The CDR3 spans 16 residues. CDR3: CASSPTHRDRVYGYTF. Here the CDR3 DNA reads TGTGCCAGTAGTCCGACTCACCGGGACAGGGTCTATGGCTACACCTTC.

V is TRBV5-6 and J is TRBJ1-2; 11 nucleotides agree with TRBD1. The trim removed 3 bases at V and 3 bases at J, leaving 4 bases unmatched. Germline lookup yields CDR1 SGHDT and CDR2 YYEEEE. The CDR3 is made up of 15 amino acids. CDR3 residues: CASSWTGGRDYGYTF. CDR3 coding DNA: TGTGCCAGCAGCTGGACAGGGGGCCGGGACTATGGCTACACCTTC.

V is TRBV12-5 and J is TRBJ1-5, with TRBD1 identical over 9 bases. The V gene end was trimmed by 0 bases and the J gene end by 1 base; junction bases not matched to a gene: 10. The V gene's germline CDR1 is LGHNT and CDR2 FRNRAP. The CDR3 sequence is 19 residues long. CDR3 DNA sequence: TGTGCTAGTGGTTTGGTAAGGGGACAGGGCCGTCGAAGCAATCAGCCCCAGCATTTT. Translated, it gives CASGLVRGQGRRSNQPQHF.

The chain uses TRBV6-1 and TRBJ2-1; no definite D call. Germline-derived CDR1 and CDR2 are MNHNS and SASEGT. The CDR3 contains 12 residues. V gave up 5 bases and J gave up 6 bases, with 8 bases separating them. CDR3 in amino acids: CASSFMRNEQFF. Here the CDR3 DNA reads TGTGCCAGCAGTTTCATGCGCAATGAGCAGTTCTTC.